What follows is one TCR beta chain and its context. The sample belongs to a study of blood T cell repertoires in COVID-19. This table comes from immunoSEQ multiplex PCR, and its TCRdb copy is limited to in-frame clones, with some not included. The data contain approximately 72,000 clones, under 90% of them seen just once; the ten biggest clones take up roughly 1.5%. Germline CDR1 reads SGHAT; CDR2 reads FQNNGV. The V and J ends lost 0 bases and 8 bases respectively, with 16 bases between them. This CDR3 comprises 15 residues. The clonotype comes from a man aged 60 to 69 with acute or convalescent COVID-19. Material for sequencing was peripheral blood. The chain joins TRBV11-2 to TRBJ1-2; possible D gene TRBD1, 5 bases. CDR3 in DNA: TGTGCCAGCAGCTTAGATCCCGTCAGGGTCGGGGGCTACACCTTC. Its protein is CASSLDPVRVGGYTF.